The present entry profiles one T cell receptor beta chain with its context. Its antigen is unidentified. Healthy donors constituted the controls, which were matched for age and sex. The TEMRA cells underwent FACS enrichment, while the CD8+ and CD4+ T cells underwent negative isolation. CDR1 and CDR2 from the germline V gene are DFQATT and SNEGSKA (reference sequence). V lost 3 bases to trimming and J lost 4 bases; unmatched junction nucleotides: 10. This CDR3 contains 15 residues. An amount of RNA that ranged from roughly 0.5 to 1 ug was reverse transcribed with random hexamers. TCR beta CDR3 was amplified by immunoSEQ covering 54 Vbeta and 13 Jbeta. TCRdb re-derived calls from the immunoSEQ multiplex PCR reads in MiXCR, one entry per CDR3 protein. The repertoire holds some 170,000 distinct CDR3 sequences, with roughly 94% as singletons. This sample is part of a study of CD8 T cells in Susac syndrome.

The study, taken as a whole, reports: In its TCR sequencing and HLA analysis, the study acknowledged that the number of individuals was relatively small.

The sequenced sample was CD4+ T cells from PBMCs. The chain recombines TRBV20-1 with TRBJ2-7; 9 nucleotides align to TRBD1. This TCR was sampled from a human donor in good health. The CDR3: CSARSPTGGLYEQYF. CDR3 in DNA: TGCAGTGCTAGGTCCCCGACAGGGGGTCTGTACGAGCAGTACTTC.